Detailed here is one T cell receptor beta chain. This clone has more than one count but fewer than ten. Its antigen is not yet known. Per-nucleotide qualities are absent, and no much larger clonotype sits a single base away. From cysteine to phenylalanine, the CDR3 is 14 amino acids long. Solely the CDR3 DNA is kept, with 42 bases framed from the first base. Based on the germline V gene, the CDR1 and CDR2 sequences are MNHNS and SASEGT. V loses 0 bases, J loses 5 bases, and the germline ends lie 7 bases apart. The library relied on the immunoSEQ multiplex PCR assay. Drawn from immuneACCESS, this table holds only the in-frame rearrangements with V and J called that TCRdb kept. Clones are partly lost; checked studies trace under half to an unresolved V gene and leave the rest unexplained. Present in this sample are around 15,000 clones, roughly 88% of which were seen just once. Around 13% of the sample goes to the ten largest clones.

This sample stems from a study of technical replicates of blood from a handful of donors (dated by TCRdb to about 2017). The sample comprised PBMCs. This receptor was obtained from a human donor in good health. The sequence links TRBV6-1 to TRBJ2-2, with no confidently assigned D gene. The CDR3: CASSEAPETGELFF. The sequence in DNA is TGTGCCAGCAGTGAAGCGCCGGAGACCGGGGAGCTGTTTTTT.